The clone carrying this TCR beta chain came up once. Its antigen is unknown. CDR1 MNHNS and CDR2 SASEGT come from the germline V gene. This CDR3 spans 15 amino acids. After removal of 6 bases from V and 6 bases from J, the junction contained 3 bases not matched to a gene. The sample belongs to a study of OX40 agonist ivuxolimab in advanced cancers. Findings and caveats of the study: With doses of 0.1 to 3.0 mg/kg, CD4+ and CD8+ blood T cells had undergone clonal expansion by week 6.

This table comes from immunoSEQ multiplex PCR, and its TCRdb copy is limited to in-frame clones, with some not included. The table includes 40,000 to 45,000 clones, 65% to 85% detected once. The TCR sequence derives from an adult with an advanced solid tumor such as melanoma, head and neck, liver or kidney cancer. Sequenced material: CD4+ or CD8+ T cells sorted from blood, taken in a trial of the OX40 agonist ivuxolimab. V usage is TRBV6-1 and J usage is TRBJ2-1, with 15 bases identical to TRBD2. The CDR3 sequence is CASSGLAGGSNEQFF. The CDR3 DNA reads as TGTGCCAGCAGCGGACTAGCGGGAGGGTCCAATGAGCAGTTCTTC.